These T cell receptor beta chains were read from a single sample in a study of blood T cell repertoires in COVID-19. Profiled with immunoSEQ multiplex PCR; TCRdb holds only in-frame clones, not every one. The sample shows about 140,000 clones, 85% of them seen only once. Sample: PBMCs or T cells enriched from blood (not recorded which). The receptors were sampled from a woman in her 40s who had recovered from COVID-19. CDR3s include the opening cysteine and the closing phenylalanine or tryptophan. D genes are given only for firm matches. Size values are once, few and many counts, or a class for expanded clones, and some rows have none.

TRBD1,NA,TRBJ2-3,TRBV4-2,CASSQGGQDTDTQYF,TGTGCCAGCAGCCAAGGGGGACAGGACACAGATACGCAGTATTTT
NA,NA,TRBJ2-7,TRBV9,CASSVETGSEQYF,TGTGCCAGCAGCGTAGAAACGGGTAGTGAGCAGTACTTC
TRBD2,NA,TRBJ2-2,TRBV20-1,CSASEAGFGELFF,TGCAGTGCTAGTGAAGCGGGGTTCGGGGAGCTGTTTTTT
TRBD1,NA,TRBJ2-7,TRBV30,CAWIENSPGQGYEQYF,TGTGCCTGGATAGAGAACAGTCCGGGACAGGGGTACGAGCAGTACTTC
TRBD1,NA,TRBJ2-1,TRBV7-9,CASSLGTGAAYNEQFF,TGTGCCAGCAGCTTAGGGACAGGGGCGGCCTACAATGAGCAGTTCTTC
NA,NA,TRBJ2-2,TRBV28,CASSHASSVTGELFF,TGTGCCAGCAGTCACGCCTCTAGCGTCACCGGGGAGCTGTTTTTT
TRBD1,NA,TRBJ2-2,TRBV19,CASSTPFGQGSTGELFF,TGTGCCAGTAGTACCCCCTTCGGACAGGGAAGCACCGGGGAGCTGTTTTTT
NA,NA,TRBJ1-2,TRBV7-9,CASSLAVSGIYGYTF,TGTGCCAGCAGCTTAGCGGTCTCGGGGATATATGGCTACACCTTC
TRBD2,NA,TRBJ2-1,TRBV24-1,CATLWRESSYNEQFF,TGTGCCACCCTATGGCGGGAGAGCTCCTACAATGAGCAGTTCTTC
TRBD1,NA,TRBJ1-2,TRBV7-8,CASSLEPPGQGIGYTF,TGTGCCAGCAGCCTCGAACCTCCGGGACAGGGGATTGGCTACACCTTC
NA,NA,TRBJ2-1,TRBV6-5,CASNPTGFYNEQFF,TGTGCCAGCAACCCAACAGGGTTCTACAATGAGCAGTTCTTC
TRBD2,NA,TRBJ2-2,TRBV3-1/TRBV3-2,CASSLGLAGSGELFF,TGTGCCAGCAGCCTGGGACTAGCGGGGTCCGGGGAGCTGTTTTTT
TRBD1,NA,TRBJ2-7,TRBV29-1,CSALDRLSYEQYF,TGCAGCGCCCTGGACAGGCTCTCCTACGAGCAGTACTTC
TRBD1,NA,TRBJ1-2,TRBV3-1/TRBV3-2,CASSRDRGRESGYTF,TGTGCCAGCAGCCGGGACAGGGGGCGGGAGAGTGGCTACACCTTC
NA,NA,TRBJ2-2,TRBV7-9,CARSGITPGELFF,TGTGCCAGATCCGGGATCACTCCAGGGGAGCTGTTTTTT
NA,NA,TRBJ1-2,TRBV5-1,CASSVGGENYGYTF,TGCGCCAGCAGCGTAGGAGGGGAGAACTATGGCTACACCTTC
TRBD2,NA,TRBJ2-5,TRBV5-1,CASSRGTSGAPTQYF,TGCGCCAGCAGCCGGGGGACTAGCGGGGCTCCGACCCAGTACTTC
NA,NA,TRBJ1-1,TRBV20-1,CSATDKSEAFF,TGCAGTGCCACAGACAAATCTGAAGCTTTCTTT
TRBD1,NA,TRBJ1-2,TRBV19,CASSPQGRGYGYTF,TGTGCCAGTAGTCCACAGGGGCGCGGCTATGGCTACACCTTC
TRBD1,NA,TRBJ1-5,TRBV18,CASSPGTGGFFSQPQHF,TGTGCCAGCTCACCGGGGACAGGGGGCTTTTTCAGTCAGCCCCAGCATTTT
TRBD1,NA,TRBJ2-2,TRBV25-1,CASRGQTSNTGELFF,TGTGCCAGCAGGGGACAGACCTCGAACACCGGGGAGCTGTTTTTT
TRBD1,NA,TRBJ2-3,TRBV5-1,CASSLYDRDTDTQYF,TGCGCCAGCAGCTTGTACGACAGGGACACAGATACGCAGTATTTT
NA,NA,TRBJ1-5,TRBV6-6,CASGEGRRQPQHF,TGTGCCAGTGGGGAGGGACGAAGACAGCCCCAGCATTTT
TRBD1,NA,TRBJ1-2,TRBV9,CASSARRAGGNYGYTF,TGTGCCAGCAGCGCCCGACGGGCAGGGGGTAACTATGGCTACACCTTC
NA,NA,TRBJ1-2,TRBV9,CASSVNQEDPRGYGYTF,TGTGCCAGCAGCGTAAATCAGGAAGATCCCCGGGGCTATGGCTACACCTTC
TRBD1,NA,TRBJ2-7,TRBV4-1,CASSPRQGAGEQYF,TGCGCCAGCAGCCCCCGACAGGGGGCGGGGGAGCAGTACTTC
NA,NA,TRBJ2-1,TRBV27,CASSRREVLSEQFF,TGTGCCAGCAGTCGACGCGAGGTATTGAGTGAGCAGTTCTTC
NA,NA,TRBJ2-7,TRBV19,CASSIRNSLYEQYF,TGTGCCAGTAGTATTCGCAACAGTCTCTACGAGCAGTACTTC
NA,NA,TRBJ1-1,TRBV21-1,CASSFPDRGPVEAFF,TGTGCCAGCAGCTTCCCGGACAGGGGGCCGGTTGAAGCTTTCTTT
TRBD2,NA,TRBJ2-1,TRBV12-3/TRBV12-4,CASSERGGEQFF,TGTGCCAGCAGCGAGCGGGGGGGTGAGCAGTTCTTC
NA,NA,TRBJ1-4,TRBV14,CASSRALNEKLFF,TGTGCCAGCAGCCGGGCTCTTAATGAAAAACTGTTTTTT
NA,NA,TRBJ1-6,TRBV10-1,CASPGGNSYNSPLHF,TGCGCCAGCCCCGGGGGGAACTCCTATAATTCACCCCTCCACTTT
NA,NA,TRBJ2-7,TRBV7-8,CASSLAGRFYEQYF,TGTGCCAGCAGCTTAGCGGGGCGGTTCTACGAGCAGTACTTC
NA,NA,TRBJ2-7,TRBV4-2,CASSQDLGRNEQYF,TGTGCCAGCAGCCAAGATTTGGGCAGGAACGAGCAGTACTTC
NA,NA,TRBJ2-1,TRBV5-1,CASSLQAGLNEQFF,TGCGCCAGCAGCTTGCAGGCGGGACTCAATGAGCAGTTCTTC
TRBD2,NA,TRBJ2-5,TRBV5-6,CASSSGTSGRSVETQYF,TGTGCCAGCAGTTCCGGGACTAGCGGGAGATCGGTGGAGACCCAGTACTTC
NA,once,TRBJ1-1,TRBV18,CASYRENTEAFF,TGTGCCAGCTACAGGGAGAACACTGAAGCTTTCTTT